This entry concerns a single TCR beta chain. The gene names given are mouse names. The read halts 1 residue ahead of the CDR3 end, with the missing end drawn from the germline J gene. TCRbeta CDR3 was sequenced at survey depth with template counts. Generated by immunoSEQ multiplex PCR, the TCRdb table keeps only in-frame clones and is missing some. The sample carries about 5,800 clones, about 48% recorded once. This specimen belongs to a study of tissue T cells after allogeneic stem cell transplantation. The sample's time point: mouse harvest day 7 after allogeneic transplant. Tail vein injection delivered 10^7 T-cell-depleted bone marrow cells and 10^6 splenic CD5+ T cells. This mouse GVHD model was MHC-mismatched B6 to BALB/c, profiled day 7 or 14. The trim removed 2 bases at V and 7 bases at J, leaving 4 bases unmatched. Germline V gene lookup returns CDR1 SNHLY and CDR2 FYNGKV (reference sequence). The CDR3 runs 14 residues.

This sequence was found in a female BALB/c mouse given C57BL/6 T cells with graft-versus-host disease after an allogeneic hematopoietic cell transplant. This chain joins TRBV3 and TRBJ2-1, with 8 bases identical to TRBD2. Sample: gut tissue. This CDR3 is CASSLRGGRAEQFF. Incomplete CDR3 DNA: TGTGCCAGCAGCTTAAGGGGGGGGCGGGCTGAGCAGTTC.